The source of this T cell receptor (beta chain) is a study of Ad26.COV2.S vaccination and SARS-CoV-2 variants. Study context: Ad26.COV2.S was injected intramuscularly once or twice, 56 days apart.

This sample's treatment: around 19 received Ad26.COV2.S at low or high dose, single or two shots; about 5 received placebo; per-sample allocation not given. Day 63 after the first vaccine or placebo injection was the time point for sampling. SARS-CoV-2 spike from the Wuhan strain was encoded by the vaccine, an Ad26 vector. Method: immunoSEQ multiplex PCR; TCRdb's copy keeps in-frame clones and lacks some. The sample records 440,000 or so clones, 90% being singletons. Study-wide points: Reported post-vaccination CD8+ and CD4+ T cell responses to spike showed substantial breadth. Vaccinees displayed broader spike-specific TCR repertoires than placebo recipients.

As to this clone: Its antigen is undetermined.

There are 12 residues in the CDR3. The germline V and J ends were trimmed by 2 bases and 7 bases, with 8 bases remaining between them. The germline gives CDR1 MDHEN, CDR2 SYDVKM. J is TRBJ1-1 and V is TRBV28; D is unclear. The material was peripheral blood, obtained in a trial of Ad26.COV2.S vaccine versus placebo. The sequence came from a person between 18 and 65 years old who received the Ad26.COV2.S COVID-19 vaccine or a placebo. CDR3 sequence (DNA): TGTGCCAGCAGTTTAGGTGGCGTTGAAGCTTTCTTT. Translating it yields CASSLGGVEAFF.